This T cell receptor beta chain was obtained from a study of blood T cell repertoires in COVID-19. In the study overall: The samples span acute and convalescent COVID-19 from the United States, Italy and Spain.

Germline CDR1 and CDR2: SGHTA and FQGTGA. V lost 5 bases, J lost 1 base, and 13 bases lay in between. The CDR3 has 15 amino acids. In the original analysis: Scientists estimated how many nucleated cells there were by amplifying reference gene primers. This table comes from immunoSEQ multiplex PCR, and its TCRdb copy is limited to in-frame clones, with some not included. V, J and clone size are taken as reported in that table, and D and trimming were inferred from the DNA itself. The sample lists under 120,000 clones; roughly nine tenths were seen once. The sequenced material came from peripheral blood. The rearrangement joins TRBV7-3 to TRBJ2-3; a weak D match, TRBD2 (5 bases). The sequence derives from a woman at least 80 years old with acute or convalescent COVID-19. The CDR3: CASSLSGLGTDTQYF. CDR3 DNA sequence: TGTGCCAGCAGCCTAAGTGGACTTGGCACAGATACGCAGTATTTT.